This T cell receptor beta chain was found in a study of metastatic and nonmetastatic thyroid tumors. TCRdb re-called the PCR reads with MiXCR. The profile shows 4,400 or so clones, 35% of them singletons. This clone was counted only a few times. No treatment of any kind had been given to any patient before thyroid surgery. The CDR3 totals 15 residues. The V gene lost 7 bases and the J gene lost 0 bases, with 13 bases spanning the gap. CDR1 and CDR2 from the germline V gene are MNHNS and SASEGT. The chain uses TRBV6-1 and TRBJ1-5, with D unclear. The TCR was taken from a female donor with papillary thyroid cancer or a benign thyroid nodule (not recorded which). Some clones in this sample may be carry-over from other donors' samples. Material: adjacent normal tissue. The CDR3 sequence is CASTPGTSSNQPQHF. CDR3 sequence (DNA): TGTGCCAGCACCCCCGGCACCTCTAGCAATCAGCCCCAGCATTTT.